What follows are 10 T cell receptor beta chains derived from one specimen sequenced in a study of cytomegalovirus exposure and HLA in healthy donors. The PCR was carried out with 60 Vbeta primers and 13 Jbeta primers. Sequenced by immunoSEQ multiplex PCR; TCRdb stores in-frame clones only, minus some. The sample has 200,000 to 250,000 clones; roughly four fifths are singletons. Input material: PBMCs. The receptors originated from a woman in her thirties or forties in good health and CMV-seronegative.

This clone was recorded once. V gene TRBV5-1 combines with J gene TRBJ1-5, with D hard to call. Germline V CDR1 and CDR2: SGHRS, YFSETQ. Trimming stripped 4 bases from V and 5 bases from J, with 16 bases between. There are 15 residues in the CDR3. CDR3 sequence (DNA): TGCGCCAGCAGCCCGGAAGGCAGGTCGTATCAGCCCCAGCATTTT. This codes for CASSPEGRSYQPQHF.

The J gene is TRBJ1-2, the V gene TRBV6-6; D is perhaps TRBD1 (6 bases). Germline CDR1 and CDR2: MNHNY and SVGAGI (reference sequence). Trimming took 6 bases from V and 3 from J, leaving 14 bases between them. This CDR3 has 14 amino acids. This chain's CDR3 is CASSLRTDHYGYTF. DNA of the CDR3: TGTGCCAGCAGCCTTCGGACAGACCACTATGGCTACACCTTC.

Here the CDR3 DNA reads TGTGCCAGCAGCCAAGGGGACGGGAGGCAAGCTTTCTTT. Amino acid sequence: CASSQGDGRQAFF. The chain carries TRBV14 and TRBJ1-1; the D gene is possibly TRBD1 (5 bases). The CDR3 is 13 amino acids. Germline V gives CDR1 SGHDN, CDR2 FVKESK. V was pared by 1 base and J by 9 bases, with 12 bases between.

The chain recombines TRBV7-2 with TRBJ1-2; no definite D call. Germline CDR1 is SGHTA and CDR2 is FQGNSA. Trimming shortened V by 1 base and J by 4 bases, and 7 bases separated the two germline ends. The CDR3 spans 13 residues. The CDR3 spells CASSLVAGYGYTF. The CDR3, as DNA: TGTGCCAGCAGCTTAGTGGCGGGCTATGGCTACACCTTC.

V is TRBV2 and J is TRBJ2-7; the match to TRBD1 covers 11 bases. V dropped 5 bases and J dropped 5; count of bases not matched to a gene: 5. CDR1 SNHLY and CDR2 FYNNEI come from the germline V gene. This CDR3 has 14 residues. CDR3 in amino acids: CASSQDRGRDEQYF. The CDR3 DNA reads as TGTGCCAGCAGTCAGGACAGGGGGCGCGACGAGCAGTACTTC.

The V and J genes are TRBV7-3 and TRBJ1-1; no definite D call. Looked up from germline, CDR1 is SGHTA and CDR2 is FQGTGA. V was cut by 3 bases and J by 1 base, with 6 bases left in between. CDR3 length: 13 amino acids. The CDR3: CASSLSENTEAFF. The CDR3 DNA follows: TGTGCCAGCAGCTTGAGCGAGAACACTGAAGCTTTCTTT.

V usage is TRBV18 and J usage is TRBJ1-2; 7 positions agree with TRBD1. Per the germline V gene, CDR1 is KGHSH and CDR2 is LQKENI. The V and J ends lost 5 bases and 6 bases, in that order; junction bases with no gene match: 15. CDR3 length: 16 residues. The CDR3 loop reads CASSSTTRGAGDGYTF. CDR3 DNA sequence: TGTGCCAGCTCATCTACCACCAGGGGGGCCGGGGATGGCTACACCTTC.

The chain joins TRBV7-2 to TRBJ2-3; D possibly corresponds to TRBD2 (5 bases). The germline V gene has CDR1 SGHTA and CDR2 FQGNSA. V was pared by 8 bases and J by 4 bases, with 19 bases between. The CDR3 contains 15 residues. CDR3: CASRPGLAESDTQYF. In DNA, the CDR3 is TGTGCCAGCCGCCCCGGGCTAGCTGAGTCAGATACGCAGTATTTT.

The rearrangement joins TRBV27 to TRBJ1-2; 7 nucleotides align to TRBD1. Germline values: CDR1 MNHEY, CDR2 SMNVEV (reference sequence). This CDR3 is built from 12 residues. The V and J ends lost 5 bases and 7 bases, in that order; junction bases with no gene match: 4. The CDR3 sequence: CASSQGVGGYTF. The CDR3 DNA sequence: TGTGCCAGCAGTCAGGGGGTCGGTGGCTACACCTTC.

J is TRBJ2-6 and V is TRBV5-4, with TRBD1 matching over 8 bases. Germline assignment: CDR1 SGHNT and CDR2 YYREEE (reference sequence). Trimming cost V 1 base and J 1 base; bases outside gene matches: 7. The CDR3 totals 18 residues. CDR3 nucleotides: TGTGCCAGCAGCTTGACCGGCAGGGGGCAATCTGGGGCCAACGTCCTGACTTTC. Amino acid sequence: CASSLTGRGQSGANVLTF.